What follows are 30 T cell receptor beta chains derived from one specimen sequenced in a study of graft-versus-host responses after intestinal transplantation. This table comes from immunoSEQ multiplex PCR, and its TCRdb copy is limited to in-frame clones, with some not included. The data hold 90,000 to 150,000 clones, with approximately 92% observed a single time. These receptors are not linked to any known antigen. The sample here was unstimulated CD4+ T cells sorted from spleen or lymph node cells, taken before intestinal transplant. These receptors were collected from a human donor who received an intestinal transplant.

This chain joins TRBV28 and TRBJ2-7; 12 bases align to TRBD1. V was pared by 1 base and J by 1 base, with 5 bases of the junction left unmatched. The V gene's germline CDR1 is MDHEN and CDR2 SYDVKM. The CDR3 is made up of 17 amino acids. Here the CDR3 reads CASSLSLGQGASYEQYF. The CDR3 DNA reads as TGTGCCAGCAGTTTATCTCTGGGACAGGGGGCGTCCTACGAGCAGTACTTC.

The chain employs TRBV5-8 and TRBJ2-4; 8 bases are shared with TRBD2. This CDR3 has 17 amino acids. Germline V lookup: CDR1 SGHTS, CDR2 YDEGEE. J was trimmed by 3 bases and V by 2 bases; bases with no gene match: 10. The chain's CDR3 is CASSLYQRAGGKNIQYF. DNA of the CDR3: TGTGCCAGCAGCTTATATCAGCGGGCGGGGGGCAAAAACATTCAGTACTTC.

This sequence joins TRBV6-1 and TRBJ2-2; D is uncertain. The CDR3 runs to 11 residues. The germline V and J ends were trimmed by 5 bases and 6 bases, with 4 bases remaining between them. Looked up from germline, CDR1 is MNHNS and CDR2 is SASEGT. The CDR3 here is CASSLAGELFF. In nucleotides, the CDR3 is TGTGCCAGCAGTCTAGCCGGGGAGCTGTTTTTT.

The rearrangement links TRBV6-4 to TRBJ2-2; a weak D match, TRBD1 (6 bases). Germline V gene lookup returns CDR1 MRHNA and CDR2 SNTAGT. The CDR3 contains 14 residues. Trimming pared 8 bases from V and 2 bases from J, leaving 12 bases between. This chain's CDR3 is CASGSGVNTGELFF. The DNA of the CDR3 is TGTGCCAGCGGATCAGGGGTAAACACCGGGGAGCTGTTTTTT.

The chain combines TRBV5-8 with TRBJ1-5; 9 bases line up with TRBD1. The J segment lost 0 bases and the V segment lost 3 bases, leaving 7 bases of the junction unmatched. The CDR3 has 17 residues. CDR1 is SGHTS and CDR2 is YDEGEE in the germline V gene. CDR3 DNA: TGTGCCAGCAGCTGGGGACAGGGCATGGTTAGCAATCAGCCCCAGCATTTT. Translating it yields CASSWGQGMVSNQPQHF.

On this clone itself: This same CDR3 is encoded by further DNA sequences in the sample. The V and J genes are TRBV18 and TRBJ2-7; a possible D gene is TRBD1 (6 bases). The CDR3 is made up of 12 amino acids. With 3 bases removed from V and 4 bases from J, the gap between germline ends came to 7 bases. Germline loops: CDR1 KGHSH, CDR2 LQKENI. CDR3 sequence: CASSPDRYEQYF. The CDR3 DNA sequence: TGTGCCAGCTCACCCGACAGGTACGAGCAGTACTTC. Together with reference TRBV18 and TRBJ2-7, the CDR3 gives the full variable domain: NAGVMQNPRHLVRRRGQEARLRCSPMKGHSHVYWYRQLPEEGLKFMVYLQKENIIDESGMPKERFSAEFPKEGPSILRIQQVVRGDSAAYFCASSPDRYEQYFGPGTRLTVT.

The J gene is TRBJ1-1, the V gene TRBV19; tentative D call: TRBD1 (6 bases). Germline values: CDR1 LNHDA, CDR2 SQIVND (reference sequence). This CDR3 is built from 13 residues. Trimming pared 1 base from V and 10 bases from J, leaving 13 bases between. For the CDR3, the DNA is TGTGCCAGTAGTATAGGGGGGGCGAGTGTAGCTTTCTTT. It yields the protein CASSIGGASVAFF.

The chain uses TRBV20-1 and TRBJ2-7; no reliable D call. V lost 6 bases and J lost 2, with 8 bases in between. CDR3 size: 11 residues. Germline loops: CDR1 DFQATT, CDR2 SNEGSKA (reference sequence). The CDR3 sequence: CSAPDPYEQYF. Written as DNA, the CDR3 is TGCAGTGCCCCTGACCCCTACGAGCAGTACTTC.

This chain joins TRBV5-1 and TRBJ2-1; D unresolved. The V end lost 6 bases, the J end lost 1 base, and 8 bases lay between the germline ends. Germline V gene sequence: CDR1 SGHRS, CDR2 YFSETQ. There are 13 residues in the CDR3. The CDR3 loop is CASKVDSYNEQFF. The CDR3 DNA is TGCGCCAGCAAGGTAGATTCCTACAATGAGCAGTTCTTC.

The genes are TRBV15 and TRBJ1-3; D ambiguous. This CDR3 contains 13 residues. Trimming took 4 bases from V and 0 from J, leaving 4 bases between them. Per the germline V gene, CDR1 is LNHNV and CDR2 is YYDKDF (reference sequence). The CDR3 nucleotides read TGTGCCACCAGCATCGGCTCTGGAAACACCATATATTTT. This gives the protein CATSIGSGNTIYF.

The genes are TRBV6-5 and TRBJ2-7; 7 bases agree with TRBD2. Germline loops: CDR1 MNHEY, CDR2 SVGAGI. The CDR3 consists of 14 residues. Unmatched junction bases numbered 9, after V lost 6 bases and J lost 4 bases. CDR3 nucleotides: TGTGCCAGCAGCCGCTTGGGGGGGAATTACGAGCAGTACTTC. This gives the protein CASSRLGGNYEQYF.

The chain has TRBV21-1 and TRBJ2-7; the table's TRBD2 call for D was not verified on the DNA. TRBV21-1 constitutes a pseudogene. The CDR3 contains 15 residues. CDR3 coding DNA: TGTGCCAGCAGCAAATTTAGCGGGAGATTGTACGAGCAGTACTTC. Protein: CASSKFSGRLYEQYF.

Of note for this clone: The junction and the germline gene differ at one end; a read error may be behind it. The chain links TRBV5-1 to TRBJ2-7; D is perhaps TRBD1 or TRBD2 (5 bases each). Germline CDR1 is SGHRS and CDR2 is YFSETQ. This CDR3 has 15 amino acids. In nucleotides, the CDR3 is TGCGCCAGCAGTTTGGGTGTGGGGGTCCCCTACGAGCAGTACTTC. Its protein product is CASSLGVGVPYEQYF.

The CDR3 DNA follows: TGTGCCAGCAGCTATTCGGACAGGGGGGGCATTCAGTACTTC. This gives the protein CASSYSDRGGIQYF. This chain connects TRBV11-2 to TRBJ2-4, with TRBD1 matching over 10 bases. V dropped 4 bases and J dropped 9; count of bases not matched to a gene: 6. The CDR3 runs to 14 residues. Germline values: CDR1 SGHAT, CDR2 FQNNGV.

The J gene is TRBJ1-1, the V gene TRBV27; the D is unclear. The CDR3 is 14 amino acids. V lost 5 bases and J lost 2, with 12 bases in between. Looked up from germline, CDR1 is MNHEY and CDR2 is SMNVEV (reference sequence). The CDR3 protein is CASSPLPFNTEAFF. The CDR3, as DNA: TGTGCCAGCAGTCCTCTCCCCTTCAACACTGAAGCTTTCTTT.

The rearrangement joins TRBV13 to TRBJ2-5, with 8 nucleotides matching TRBD1. Germline V gives CDR1 PRHDT, CDR2 FYEKMQ (reference sequence). This CDR3 region has 18 residues. The ends lost 4 bases at V and 6 bases at J; junction bases unmatched: 19. DNA of the CDR3: TGTGCCAGCAGCTCATTCCGGCCCCAGGACAGGGATGGGCAGACCCAGTACTTC. Amino acid sequence: CASSSFRPQDRDGQTQYF.

This clone has a single count. V usage is TRBV28 and J usage is TRBJ2-4; TRBD1 or TRBD2 may be the D gene (5 bases each). Germline CDR1 reads MDHEN; CDR2 reads SYDVKM. This CDR3 is 11 amino acids long. Deletions cut 10 bases from V and 14 bases from J, with 18 bases between. The CDR3: CATLRGRAEYF. The CDR3 bases are TGTGCCACCCTGAGGGGCAGGGCGGAGTACTTC. Looking up the rest from reference TRBV28 and TRBJ2-4 gives the full variable domain: DVKVTQSSRYLVKRTGEKVFLECVQDMDHENMFWYRQDPGLGLRLIYFSYDVKMKEKGDIPEGYSVSREKKERFSLILESASTNQTSMYLCATLRGRAEYFGAGTRLSVL.

The chain employs TRBV7-8 and TRBJ1-5; no clear D. CDR1 is SGHVS, CDR2 FQNEAQ, per germline. V lost 5 bases to trimming and J lost 3 bases, with 14 bases between them. This CDR3 has 15 amino acids. This CDR3 reads CASSHYDGLNQPQHF. In DNA, the CDR3 is TGTGCCAGCAGCCATTACGATGGTCTCAATCAGCCCCAGCATTTT.

The rearrangement uses TRBV30 and TRBJ2-1, with 11 bases fitting TRBD2. The CDR3 is 15 residues long. Germline V gene sequence: CDR1 GTSNPN, CDR2 SVGIG (reference sequence). Trimming removed 3 bases from V and 8 bases from J; junction bases left unmatched: 9. CDR3: CAWRLAGGPLYEQFF. The CDR3 DNA reads as TGTGCCTGGAGGTTAGCGGGAGGGCCTTTATATGAGCAGTTCTTC.

The V and J genes are TRBV6-6 and TRBJ1-3; no firm D call. The CDR3 is 15 amino acids. Trimming took 2 bases from V and 0 from J, leaving 8 bases between them. CDR1 and CDR2 (germline): MNHNY, SVGAGI (reference sequence). This CDR3 is CASSYPMSSGNTIYF. In nucleotides, the CDR3 is TGTGCCAGCAGTTACCCCATGAGCTCTGGAAACACCATATATTTT.

V usage is TRBV5-4 and J usage is TRBJ2-1, with TRBD2 identical over 14 bases. Per the germline V gene, CDR1 is SGHNT and CDR2 is YYREEE (reference sequence). V was clipped by 0 bases and J by 12 bases; unmatched bases: 5. The CDR3 is 15 amino acids. The CDR3 coding sequence is TGTGCCAGCAGCTTGGGGGGGACTAGCGGGAGCCGGCAGTTCTTC. Translated, it gives CASSLGGTSGSRQFF.

The CDR3 loop is CAIRRREGDRNEQFF. CDR3 nucleotide sequence: TGTGCCATCAGAAGGCGGGAGGGGGACCGTAATGAGCAGTTCTTC. J is TRBJ2-1 and V is TRBV10-3, with 9 nucleotides matching TRBD2. Germline loops: CDR1 ENHRY, CDR2 SYGVKD. The junction had 10 bases not matched to a gene; V was cut back by 6 bases and J by 7 bases. The CDR3 covers 15 residues.

The chain combines TRBV5-1 with TRBJ1-2; D remains unclear. Trimming took off 0 bases at V and 0 bases at J, with 9 bases between the two ends. There are 15 residues in the CDR3. The germline V gene encodes CDR1 SGHRS and CDR2 YFSETQ. The CDR3 spells CASSLGTLTNYGYTF. The CDR3 nucleotides read TGCGCCAGCAGCTTGGGGACGCTGACTAACTATGGCTACACCTTC.

Only one count was recorded for this clone. This rearrangement joins TRBV28 to TRBJ1-1, with 8 bases matching TRBD1. V lost 7 bases and J lost 4; bases outside the gene matches: 5. The CDR3 is 13 amino acids. Germline loops: CDR1 MDHEN, CDR2 SYDVKM. CDR3 loop: CASTKQGGTEAFF. CDR3 DNA sequence: TGTGCCAGCACCAAACAGGGGGGCACTGAAGCTTTCTTT.

The chain employs TRBV6-5 and TRBJ1-1; D ambiguous. The V gene's germline CDR1 is MNHEY and CDR2 SVGAGI. This CDR3 spans 14 amino acids. Trimming took off 8 bases at V and 0 bases at J, with 13 bases between the two ends. The CDR3 DNA is TGTGCCAGCCTCGGACGGATAATGAACACTGAAGCTTTCTTT. Protein sequence: CASLGRIMNTEAFF.

The chain has TRBV7-3 and TRBJ2-2, with TRBD2 matching 7 bases. V lost 4 bases to trimming and J lost 0 bases; unmatched junction nucleotides: 2. This CDR3 spans 15 amino acids. Germline V gene sequence: CDR1 SGHTA, CDR2 FQGTGA. The CDR3 region is CASSSGLANTGELFF. The CDR3 region has the DNA TGTGCCAGCAGCTCAGGACTAGCGAACACCGGGGAGCTGTTTTTT.

This rearrangement joins TRBV19 to TRBJ1-5; no definite D call. Germline V gene lookup returns CDR1 LNHDA and CDR2 SQIVND (reference sequence). V lost 3 bases and J lost 3, with 9 bases in between. The CDR3 consists of 14 residues. The CDR3 bases are TGTGCCAGTAGTATGGCCAGCCTCAATCAGCCCCAGCATTTT. Protein: CASSMASLNQPQHF. Drawing the rest from reference TRBV19 and TRBJ1-5, the complete variable domain is DGGITQSPKYLFRKEGQNVTLSCEQNLNHDAMYWYRQDPGQGLRLIYYSQIVNDFQKGDIAEGYSVSREKKESFPLTVTSAQKNPTAFYLCASSMASLNQPQHFGDGTRLSIL.

This sequence joins TRBV7-8 and TRBJ2-1; 12 bases are a match to TRBD2. CDR1 and CDR2 (germline): SGHVS, FQNEAQ. The CDR3 totals 19 residues. Trimming cost V 1 base and J 7 bases; bases outside gene matches: 14. CDR3 protein: CASSLDNSGLAGGRNEQFF. The CDR3 DNA reads TGTGCCAGCAGCTTAGATAACTCGGGGCTAGCGGGAGGGCGGAATGAGCAGTTCTTC.

The V and J genes are TRBV5-6 and TRBJ2-2, with TRBD1 identical over 9 bases. Trimming at V came to 2 bases and at J to 2 bases, leaving 4 bases not matched to a gene. Germline V gene data show CDR1 as SGHDT and CDR2 as YYEEEE. CDR3 length equals 16 residues. The CDR3: CASSFRTGANTGELFF. The CDR3 region has the DNA TGTGCCAGCAGCTTCCGGACAGGGGCCAACACCGGGGAGCTGTTTTTT.

The gene calls are TRBV7-9 and TRBJ1-5, with 8 positions matching TRBD1. CDR3 length: 14 amino acids. The germline V gene encodes CDR1 SEHNR and CDR2 FQNEAQ (reference sequence). The ends lost 5 bases at V and 7 bases at J; junction bases unmatched: 7. The CDR3 nucleotides are TGTGCCAGCAGCCCCTGGACAGGGCAACAGCCCCAGCATTTT. This translates into CASSPWTGQQPQHF.